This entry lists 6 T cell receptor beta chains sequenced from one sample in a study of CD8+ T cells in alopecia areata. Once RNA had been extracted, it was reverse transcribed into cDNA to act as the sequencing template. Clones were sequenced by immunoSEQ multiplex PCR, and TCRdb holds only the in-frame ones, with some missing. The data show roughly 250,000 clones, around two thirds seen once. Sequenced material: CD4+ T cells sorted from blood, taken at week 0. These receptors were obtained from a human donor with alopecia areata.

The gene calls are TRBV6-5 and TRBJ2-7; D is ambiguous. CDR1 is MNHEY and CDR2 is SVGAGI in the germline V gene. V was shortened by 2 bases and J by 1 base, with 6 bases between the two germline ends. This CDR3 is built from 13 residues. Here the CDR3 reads CASSYRQSYEQYF. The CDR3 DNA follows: TGTGCCAGCAGTTACAGGCAGTCCTACGAGCAGTACTTC.

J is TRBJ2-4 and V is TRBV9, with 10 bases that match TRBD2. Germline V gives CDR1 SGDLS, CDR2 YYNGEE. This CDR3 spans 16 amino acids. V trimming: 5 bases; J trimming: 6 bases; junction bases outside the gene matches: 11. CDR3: CASSDQRASGGNIQYF. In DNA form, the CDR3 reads TGTGCCAGCAGTGATCAACGGGCTAGCGGGGGAAACATTCAGTACTTC.

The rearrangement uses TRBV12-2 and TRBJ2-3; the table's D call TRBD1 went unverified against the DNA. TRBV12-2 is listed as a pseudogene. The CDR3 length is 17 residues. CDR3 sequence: CASRLAPMGHRTDTQYF. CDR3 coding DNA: TGTGCAAGTCGCTTAGCCCCTATGGGGCACCGCACAGATACGCAGTATTTT.

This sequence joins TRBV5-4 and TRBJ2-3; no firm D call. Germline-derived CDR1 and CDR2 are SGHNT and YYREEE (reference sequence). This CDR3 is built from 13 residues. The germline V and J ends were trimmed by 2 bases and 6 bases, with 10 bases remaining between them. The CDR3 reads CASSLTPPDTQYF. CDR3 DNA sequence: TGTGCCAGCAGCTTAACTCCCCCGGATACGCAGTATTTT.

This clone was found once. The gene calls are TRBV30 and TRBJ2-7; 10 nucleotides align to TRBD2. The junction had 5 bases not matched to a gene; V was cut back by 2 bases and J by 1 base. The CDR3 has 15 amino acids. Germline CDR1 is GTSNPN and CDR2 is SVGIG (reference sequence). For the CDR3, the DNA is TGTGCCTGGAGTTCTAGCGGGGGTCCGTCCTACGAGCAGTACTTC. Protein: CAWSSSGGPSYEQYF.

Here the CDR3 DNA reads TGTGCCTGGAGTCCGGGACTGATGTACCAAGAGACCCAGTACTTC. This codes for CAWSPGLMYQETQYF. The chain recombines TRBV30 with TRBJ2-5; tentatively, D is TRBD2 (6 bases). CDR3 length: 15 amino acids. The germline gives CDR1 GTSNPN, CDR2 SVGIG (reference sequence). V was clipped by 2 bases and J by 0 bases, with 13 bases between them. The full variable domain, with the rest looked up from reference TRBV30 and TRBJ2-5, is SQTIHQWPATLVQPVGSPLSLECTVEGTSNPNLYWYRQAAGRGLQLLFYSVGIGQISSEVPQNLSASRPQDRQFILSSKKLLLSDSGFYLCAWSPGLMYQETQYFGPGTRLLVL.